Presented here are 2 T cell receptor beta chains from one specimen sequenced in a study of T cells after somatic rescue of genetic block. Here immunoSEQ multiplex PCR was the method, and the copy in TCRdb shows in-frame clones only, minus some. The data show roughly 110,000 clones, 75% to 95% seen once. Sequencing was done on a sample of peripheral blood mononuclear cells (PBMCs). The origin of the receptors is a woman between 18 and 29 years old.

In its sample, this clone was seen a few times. The CDR3 DNA is TGTGCCAGCAGCTTGACTAGCGGGGGGGTCTACGAGCAGTACTTC. Its translation: CASSLTSGGVYEQYF. The genes are TRBV5-4 and TRBJ2-7; the match to TRBD2 covers 13 bases. Trimming took 1 base from V and 3 from J; bases not matched to a gene: 1. This CDR3 is built from 15 residues. The germline gives CDR1 SGHNT, CDR2 YYREEE (reference sequence).

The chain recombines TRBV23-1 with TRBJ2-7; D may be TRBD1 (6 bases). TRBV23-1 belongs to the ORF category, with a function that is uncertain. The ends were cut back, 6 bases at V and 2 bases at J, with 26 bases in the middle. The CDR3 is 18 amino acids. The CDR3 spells CASSQEEYGQIVTYEQYF. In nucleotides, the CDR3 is TGCGCCAGCAGCCAGGAGGAATACGGACAGATCGTGACCTACGAGCAGTACTTC.